This TCR beta chain is from a study of shared clonotypes between healthy human individuals. Study outcomes and limitations: In general, naive subsets displayed greater estimated richness than memory subsets did. For naive CD4 cells, roughly 5% of clonotypes were shared across a handful of donors.

Evenly divided among several immunoSEQ plates was the genomic DNA of each subset. Clones were read by immunoSEQ multiplex PCR, and TCRdb kept only the in-frame ones, dropping some. The sample has 230,000 or so clones, over 50% seen once; the top ten hold roughly 10%. This clone was found once. The target antigen is unknown. This CDR3 region has 14 residues. Trimming at V came to 2 bases and at J to 5 bases, leaving 5 bases not matched to a gene. Germline CDR1 reads SGHNT; CDR2 reads YYREEE (reference sequence). The chain is built from TRBV5-4 and TRBJ2-5; TRBD2 aligns across 8 bases. The sample was memory CD4+ T cells sorted from blood. The subset is: CD45RA-negative fraction. The receptor was isolated from a young man in good health. In nucleotides, the CDR3 is TGTGCCAGCAGCTTCTTCGGGAGGGGGGAGACCCAGTACTTC. Protein sequence: CASSFFGRGETQYF. The full variable domain, its missing parts supplied by reference TRBV5-4 and TRBJ2-5, is ETGVTQSPTHLIKTRGQQVTLRCSSQSGHNTVSWYQQALGQGPQFIFQYYREEENGRGNFPPRFSGLQFPNYSSELNVNALELDDSALYLCASSFFGRGETQYFGPGTRLLVL.